This passage covers 21 T cell receptor beta chains from one sample sequenced in a study of identical twins. TCRdb re-called the 5' RACE reads through MiXCR, storing one row per CDR3 protein. Of roughly 290,000 distinct CDR3 sequences in the sample, nearly 9.5% were seen once. The data were also submitted as part of a second study, on yellow fever vaccine responses in identical twins.

Sequencing used CD8+ T cells sorted from blood. Every receptor here comes from a woman younger than 30 in good health.

This chain links TRBV6-2 or TRBV6-3 with TRBJ2-7; 10 bases line up with TRBD2. The ends lost 2 bases at V and 2 bases at J; junction bases unmatched: 6. The CDR3 loop spans 16 amino acids. CDR1 and CDR2 from the germline V gene are MNHEY and SVGEGT. CDR3 in DNA: TGTGCCAGCAGTTACCGGGGGACTAGCGTAACCTACGAGCAGTACTTC. It encodes CASSYRGTSVTYEQYF.

The gene calls are TRBV11-1 and TRBJ2-7; D is undetermined. This CDR3 contains 13 residues. Germline-derived CDR1 and CDR2 are SGHAT and FQDESV (reference sequence). The V end was cut by 2 bases, the J end by 7 bases, with 12 bases between. Here the CDR3 DNA reads TGTGCCAGCAGCTTATACGGAGAGTGGGAGCAGTACTTC. Protein: CASSLYGEWEQYF. The variable domain in full, with the rest retrieved from reference TRBV11-1 and TRBJ2-7, is EAEVAQSPRYKITEKSQAVAFWCDPISGHATLYWYRQILGQGPELLVQFQDESVVDDSQLPKDRFSAERLKGVDSTLKIQPAELGDSAMYLCASSLYGEWEQYFGPGTRLTVT.

This clonotype appeared many times. This sequence joins TRBV7-9 and TRBJ1-1; the D is unclear. The CDR3 runs to 13 residues. Trimming shortened V by 6 bases and J by 5 bases, and 13 bases separated the two germline ends. From germline, CDR1 is SEHNR and CDR2 FQNEAQ (reference sequence). CDR3: CASRPTPETEAFF. CDR3 DNA: TGTGCCAGCAGACCGACCCCAGAAACTGAAGCTTTCTTT.

This clonotype was recorded at least ten times. V is TRBV4-3 and J is TRBJ2-3, with 9 bases aligning to TRBD2. The CDR3 sequence is 18 residues long. Trimming at V came to 0 bases and at J to 4 bases, leaving 11 bases not matched to a gene. Germline values: CDR1 LGHNA, CDR2 YSLEER. The CDR3 DNA reads as TGCGCCAGCAGCCAAGATCTCGCGATAGCGGGGGATCCAGATACGCAGTATTTT. This encodes CASSQDLAIAGDPDTQYF.

The V call is TRBV7-2, the J call TRBJ2-4; D tentatively reads TRBD1 or TRBD2 (5 bases each). CDR3 size: 16 residues. V lost 1 base and J 4 bases, leaving 14 bases between the germline ends. Looked up from germline, CDR1 is SGHTA and CDR2 is FQGNSA. For the CDR3, the DNA is TGTGCCAGCAGCTTAGTGCAGGGCGGGCCTAAAAACATTCAGTACTTC. Residues: CASSLVQGGPKNIQYF.

The V and J genes are TRBV6-5 and TRBJ2-7; D is unresolved. Trimming stripped 0 bases from V and 0 bases from J, with 6 bases between. CDR3 length: 14 amino acids. Per germline, CDR1 MNHEY and CDR2 SVGAGI. For the CDR3, the DNA is TGTGCCAGCAGTTACTCGTCTCCCTCCTACGAGCAGTACTTC. Protein product: CASSYSSPSYEQYF.

The chain links TRBV20-1 to TRBJ2-7, with 8 bases matching TRBD1. The CDR3 is made up of 13 amino acids. V lost 6 bases and J lost 0; bases outside the gene matches: 4. The V gene's germline CDR1 is DFQATT and CDR2 SNEGSKA (reference sequence). In DNA form, the CDR3 reads TGCAGTGCCCCGGACAGGGCCTCCTACGAGCAGTACTTC. Encoded protein: CSAPDRASYEQYF.

This clonotype was picked up a small number of times. This chain links TRBV27 with TRBJ2-3; D may be TRBD2 (7 bases). V was pared by 3 bases and J by 1 base, with 14 bases between. The CDR3 has 16 residues. Germline CDR1 and CDR2: MNHEY and SMNVEV (reference sequence). The CDR3 loop is CASSFTGGGGTDTQYF. The CDR3 DNA reads TGTGCCAGCAGTTTCACGGGGGGCGGGGGCACAGATACGCAGTATTTT.

This clonotype was observed at least ten times. CDR3 in DNA: TGTGCCATCAGTGAAGACGAGGTTCTCTACTCCTACGAGCAGTACTTC. This gives the protein CAISEDEVLYSYEQYF. This chain connects TRBV10-3 to TRBJ2-7; D uncertain. Trimming pared 3 bases from V and 0 bases from J, leaving 15 bases between. The CDR3 loop spans 16 amino acids. Germline V CDR1 and CDR2: ENHRY, SYGVKD.

Comments on this clonotype: Possible read error: a much larger clone is one base away. V gene TRBV4-2 combines with J gene TRBJ2-5; 8 bases are a match to TRBD1. The CDR3 is made up of 16 amino acids. Germline CDR1 and CDR2: LGHNA and YNFKEQ. The CDR3 nucleotides are TGTGCCAGCAGCCAAGGAACTAGCCCAGGGGGCGAGACCCGGTACTTC. It specifies CASSQGTSPGGETRYF.

This clonotype was observed a few times. The chain couples TRBV5-1 to TRBJ1-1, with 8 bases matching TRBD1. The CDR3 runs 16 residues. The V gene's germline CDR1 is SGHRS and CDR2 YFSETQ. Trimming removed 0 bases from V and 4 bases from J; junction bases left unmatched: 8. The CDR3 region is CASSLGVSTGGTEAFF. Here the CDR3 DNA reads TGCGCCAGCAGCTTGGGAGTCTCCACAGGGGGCACTGAAGCTTTCTTT.

The chain links TRBV9 to TRBJ1-1; D remains ambiguous. Germline V lookup: CDR1 SGDLS, CDR2 YYNGEE. The CDR3 runs 16 residues. V lost 0 bases and J lost 6, with 18 bases in between. This chain's CDR3 is CASSVALEGNNPEAFF. In DNA, the CDR3 is TGTGCCAGCAGCGTAGCACTAGAGGGAAACAACCCTGAAGCTTTCTTT.

This clonotype was detected a few times. The chain couples TRBV29-1 to TRBJ2-7; D might be TRBD2 (6 bases). Germline values: CDR1 SQVTM, CDR2 ANQGSEA. Trimming removed 4 bases at V and 1 base at J, with 14 bases between. CDR3 length: 14 amino acids. The CDR3 coding sequence is TGCAGCGTTGTGAGCGGGCGAGGGTCCTACGAGCAGTACTTC. Protein product: CSVVSGRGSYEQYF.

This clonotype has ten or more counts. The rearrangement uses TRBV5-1 and TRBJ2-7; D possibly uses TRBD1 or TRBD2 (5 bases each). V lost 4 bases and J 4 bases, leaving 15 bases between the germline ends. CDR3 size: 14 residues. Germline CDR1 is SGHRS and CDR2 is YFSETQ. This CDR3 is CASSPEGTSYEQYF. The DNA of the CDR3 is TGCGCCAGCAGCCCTGAGGGGACCAGTTACGAGCAGTACTTC.

The sample holds a few counts of this clonotype. The chain couples TRBV7-6 to TRBJ1-1; 9 bases are a match to TRBD1. In germline, CDR1 is SGHVS, CDR2 FNYEAQ. V lost 1 base, J lost 0 bases, and 6 bases stayed unmatched. CDR3 length: 17 residues. The CDR3 DNA is TGTGCCAGCAGCTTAGAATTTGGGACAGGGATGAACACTGAAGCTTTCTTT. It is translated as CASSLEFGTGMNTEAFF. Complete variable domain (other parts from reference TRBV7-6 and TRBJ1-1): GAGVSQSPRYKVTKRGQDVALRCDPISGHVSLYWYRQALGQGPEFLTYFNYEAQQDKSGLPNDRFSAERPEGSISTLTIQRTEQRDSAMYRCASSLEFGTGMNTEAFFGQGTRLTVV.

This clonotype was detected many times. The V gene is TRBV10-3, the J gene TRBJ2-1; D ambiguous. CDR1 is ENHRY and CDR2 is SYGVKD in the germline V gene. V lost 0 bases and J 4 bases, leaving 4 bases between the germline ends. This CDR3 contains 13 residues. CDR3 protein: CAISESGYNEQFF. The CDR3 nucleotides are TGTGCCATCAGTGAGTCGGGTTACAATGAGCAGTTCTTC.

This clonotype came up many times. The germline gene is not matched at one end of the junction; a read error may be the cause. The CDR3 nucleotides read TGTGCTAGCAGCTTAGCGACGGTACTATGGAACACCGGGGAGCTGTTTTTT. As protein: CASSLATVLWNTGELFF. This sequence joins TRBV7-7 and TRBJ2-2, with D maybe TRBD2 (5 bases). This CDR3 is built from 17 residues. Germline CDR1 is SSHAT and CDR2 is FNYEAQ (reference sequence).

This clonotype was recorded a few times. The V gene is TRBV9, the J gene TRBJ2-6; the D is unclear. CDR3 size: 14 residues. V was cut by 3 bases and J by 1 base, with 5 bases left in between. CDR1 and CDR2 from the germline V gene are SGDLS and YYNGEE. CDR3 nucleotide sequence: TGTGCCAGCAGCGCAGCTTCTGGGGCCAACGTCCTGACTTTC. Translated, it gives CASSAASGANVLTF.

This clonotype has a count of ten or more. The CDR3 nucleotides read TGTGCCATCAGTGAGGGACAGGGGGCCACAGATACGCAGTATTTT. Protein product: CAISEGQGATDTQYF. The chain employs TRBV10-3 and TRBJ2-3, with 11 bases identical to TRBD1. The trim removed 2 bases at V and 2 bases at J, leaving 0 bases unmatched. CDR1 is ENHRY and CDR2 is SYGVKD in the germline V gene. The CDR3 extends over 15 amino acids.

There are a few counts of this clonotype. This sequence joins TRBV7-9 and TRBJ1-2; unclear D gene. The germline V gene has CDR1 SEHNR and CDR2 FQNEAQ (reference sequence). The CDR3 is 13 amino acids. V shed 5 bases and J shed 4 bases, with 11 bases lying between them. CDR3 nucleotide sequence: TGTGCCAGCAGCCCCCCAGAGTTCTATGGCTACACCTTC. Residues: CASSPPEFYGYTF.

This chain uses TRBV19 with TRBJ2-4; D unresolved. The CDR3 length is 15 residues. Deletions cut 1 base from V and 8 bases from J, with 15 bases between. CDR1 is LNHDA and CDR2 is SQIVND in the germline V gene (reference sequence). CDR3 in amino acids: CASSIVDNNPDIQYF. CDR3 nucleotide sequence: TGTGCCAGTAGTATAGTTGATAACAACCCAGACATTCAGTACTTC.